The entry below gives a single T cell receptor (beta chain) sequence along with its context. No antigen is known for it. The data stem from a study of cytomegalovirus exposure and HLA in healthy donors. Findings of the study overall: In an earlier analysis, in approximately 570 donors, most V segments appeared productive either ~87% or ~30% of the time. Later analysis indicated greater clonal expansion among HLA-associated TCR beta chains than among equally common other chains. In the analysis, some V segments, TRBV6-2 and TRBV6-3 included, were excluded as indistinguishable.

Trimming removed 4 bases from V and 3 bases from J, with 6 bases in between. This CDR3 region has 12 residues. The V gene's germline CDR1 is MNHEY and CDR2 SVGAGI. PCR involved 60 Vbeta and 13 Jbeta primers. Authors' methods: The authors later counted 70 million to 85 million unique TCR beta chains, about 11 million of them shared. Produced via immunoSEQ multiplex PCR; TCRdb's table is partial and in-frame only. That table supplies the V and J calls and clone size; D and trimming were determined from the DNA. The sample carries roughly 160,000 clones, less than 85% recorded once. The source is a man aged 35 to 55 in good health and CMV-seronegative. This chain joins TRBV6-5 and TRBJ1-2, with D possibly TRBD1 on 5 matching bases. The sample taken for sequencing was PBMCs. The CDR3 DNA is TGTGCCAGCAGTTGGGGGGACTATGGCTACACCTTC. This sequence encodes CASSWGDYGYTF.